Each of the 5 T cell receptor beta chains below was sequenced from the same sample in a study of CD8+CD57+ T cells in acquired aplastic anemia. TCR beta VDJ combinations and CDR3 sequences were profiled from genomic DNA. TCRdb recomputed calls from the reads with MiXCR, one row per CDR3 protein. The data contain 400,000 to 500,000 distinct CDR3 sequences, 65% to 80% of them singletons. Sequenced sample: sorted CD4+, CD8+, or CD8+CD57+ T cells (not recorded which) from PBMCs. These receptors came from a human donor in good health, serving as a control.

A note on this clonotype: At one boundary the junction diverges from the germline segment, which might be a read error. J is TRBJ1-6 and V is TRBV19; no reliable D call. Germline V gives CDR1 LNHDA, CDR2 SQIVND (reference sequence). This CDR3 has 14 residues. CDR3 in DNA: TGTGCCAGTAGTACAGCACCATTAAACTCACACCTCCTCTTT. Residues: CASSTAPLNSHLLF.

This clonotype came up once. The chain couples TRBV5-1 to TRBJ1-4; TRBD1 matches 11 bases. The germline gives CDR1 SGHRS, CDR2 YFSETQ. The CDR3 is 14 amino acids. With V trimmed by 3 bases and J by 7 bases, 2 bases remained unmatched. The CDR3 bases are TGCGCCAGCAGCTCCGGGACAGGGGGTGAAAAACTGTTTTTT. Translating gives CASSSGTGGEKLFF.

The rearrangement links TRBV19 to TRBJ2-7, with D perhaps matching TRBD1 or TRBD2 (5 bases each). The V end was cut by 4 bases, the J end by 3 bases, with 16 bases between. CDR3 length equals 15 residues. From germline, CDR1 is LNHDA and CDR2 SQIVND (reference sequence). The CDR3 region has the DNA TGTGCCAGTAGTACCCGGGGCATCTCGGGCTACGAGCAGTACTTC. This gives the protein CASSTRGISGYEQYF. Full variable domain (outside the CDR3, taken from reference TRBV19 and TRBJ2-7): DGGITQSPKYLFRKEGQNVTLSCEQNLNHDAMYWYRQDPGQGLRLIYYSQIVNDFQKGDIAEGYSVSREKKESFPLTVTSAQKNPTAFYLCASSTRGISGYEQYFGPGTRLTVT.

The V call is TRBV7-8, the J call TRBJ1-6, with a weak D call TRBD1 (5 bases). The end of the DNA aligns better with TRBJ1-5, so the J call may be wrong. The CDR3 spans 14 residues. CDR1 and CDR2 (germline): SGHVS, FQNEAQ. CDR3 in amino acids: CASTNRQGGPPQHF. The CDR3 nucleotides are TGTGCCAGCACCAACCGCCAGGGAGGGCCGCCCCAGCATTTT.

Remarks on this clonotype: A much more abundant neighbour one base away suggests this may be a read error. This chain joins TRBV7-3 and TRBJ1-5; maybe TRBD1 (5 bases). The germline CDR1 and CDR2 sequences are SGHTA and FQGTGA. The CDR3 totals 14 residues. Trimming took off 6 bases at V and 15 bases at J, with 24 bases between the two ends. The CDR3, as DNA: TGTGCCAGCAGAGGACAACTTAGCAATCAGTCCCGGCATTTT. This gives the protein CASRGQLSNQSRHF. Looking up the rest from reference TRBV7-3 and TRBJ1-5 gives the full variable domain: GAGVSQTPSNKVTEKGKYVELRCDPISGHTALYWYRQSLGQGPEFLIYFQGTGAADDSGLPNDRFFAVRPEGSVSTLKIQRTERGDSAVYLCASRGQLSNQSRHFGDGTRLSIL.